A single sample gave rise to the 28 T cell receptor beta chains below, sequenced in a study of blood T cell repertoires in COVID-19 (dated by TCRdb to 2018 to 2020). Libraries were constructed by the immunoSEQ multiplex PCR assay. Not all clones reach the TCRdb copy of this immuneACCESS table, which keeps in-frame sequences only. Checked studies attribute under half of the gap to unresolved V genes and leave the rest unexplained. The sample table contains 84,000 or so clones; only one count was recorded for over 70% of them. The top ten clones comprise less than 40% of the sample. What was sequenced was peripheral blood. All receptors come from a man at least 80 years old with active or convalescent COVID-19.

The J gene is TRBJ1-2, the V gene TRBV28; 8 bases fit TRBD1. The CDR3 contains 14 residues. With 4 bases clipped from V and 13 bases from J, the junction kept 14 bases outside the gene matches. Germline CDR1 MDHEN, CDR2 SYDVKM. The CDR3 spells CASSSSGQGGSCTF. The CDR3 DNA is TGTGCCAGCAGTTCTTCAGGACAGGGCGGGTCCTGCACCTTC.

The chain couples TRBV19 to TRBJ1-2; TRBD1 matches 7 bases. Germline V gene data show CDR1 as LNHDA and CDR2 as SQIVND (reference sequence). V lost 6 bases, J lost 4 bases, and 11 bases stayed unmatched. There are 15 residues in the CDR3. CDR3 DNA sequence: TGTGCCAGTAGGGTAACAGGGGCCCCTGGCTATGGCTACACCTTC. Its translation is CASRVTGAPGYGYTF. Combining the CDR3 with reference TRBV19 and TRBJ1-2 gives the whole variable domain DGGITQSPKYLFRKEGQNVTLSCEQNLNHDAMYWYRQDPGQGLRLIYYSQIVNDFQKGDIAEGYSVSREKKESFPLTVTSAQKNPTAFYLCASRVTGAPGYGYTFGSGTRLTVV.

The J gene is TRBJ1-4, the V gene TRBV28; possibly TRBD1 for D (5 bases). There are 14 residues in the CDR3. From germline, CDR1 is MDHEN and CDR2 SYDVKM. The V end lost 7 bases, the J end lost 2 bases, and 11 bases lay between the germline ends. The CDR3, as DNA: TGTGCCAGCACAGGGCTGGGCACTAATGAAAAACTGTTTTTT. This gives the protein CASTGLGTNEKLFF.

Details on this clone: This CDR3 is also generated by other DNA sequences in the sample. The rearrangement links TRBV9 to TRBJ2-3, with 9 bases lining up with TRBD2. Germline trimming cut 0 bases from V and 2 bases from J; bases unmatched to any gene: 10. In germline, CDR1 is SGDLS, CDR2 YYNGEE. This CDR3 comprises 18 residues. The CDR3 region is CASSVGLRRGGNTDTQYF. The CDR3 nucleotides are TGTGCCAGCAGCGTAGGCCTACGGCGGGGGGGGAACACAGATACGCAGTATTTT.

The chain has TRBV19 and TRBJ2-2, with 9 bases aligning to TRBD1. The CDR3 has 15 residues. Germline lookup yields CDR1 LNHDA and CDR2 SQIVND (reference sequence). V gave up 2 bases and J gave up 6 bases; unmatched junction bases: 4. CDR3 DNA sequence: TGTGCCAGTAGTATAACAGGGGGCGCTTCCGGGGAGCTGTTTTTT. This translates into CASSITGGASGELFF.

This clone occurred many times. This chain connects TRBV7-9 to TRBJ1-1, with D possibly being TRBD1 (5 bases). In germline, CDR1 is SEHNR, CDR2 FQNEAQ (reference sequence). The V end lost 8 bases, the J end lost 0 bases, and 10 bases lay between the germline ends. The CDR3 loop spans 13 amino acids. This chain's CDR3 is CASREGMNTEAFF. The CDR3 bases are TGTGCCAGCCGGGAGGGGATGAACACTGAAGCTTTCTTT.

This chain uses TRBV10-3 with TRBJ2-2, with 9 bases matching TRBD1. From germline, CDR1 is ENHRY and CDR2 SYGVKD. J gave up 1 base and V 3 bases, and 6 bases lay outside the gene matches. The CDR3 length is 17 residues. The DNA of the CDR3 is TGTGCCATCAGTGACCCACCGGGACAGGGGAACACCGGGGAGCTGTTTTTT. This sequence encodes CAISDPPGQGNTGELFF.

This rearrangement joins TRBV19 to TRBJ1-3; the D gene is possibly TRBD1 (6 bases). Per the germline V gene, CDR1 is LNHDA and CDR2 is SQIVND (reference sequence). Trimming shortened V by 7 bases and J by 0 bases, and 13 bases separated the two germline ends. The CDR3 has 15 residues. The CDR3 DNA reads TGTGCCAGTACTTTGGACAGAAGCTCTGGAAACACCATATATTTT. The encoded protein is CASTLDRSSGNTIYF.

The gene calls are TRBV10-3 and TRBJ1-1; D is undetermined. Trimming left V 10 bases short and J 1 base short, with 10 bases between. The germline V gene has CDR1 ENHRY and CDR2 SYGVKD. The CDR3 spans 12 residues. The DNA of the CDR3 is TGTGCCAGTGCCCAGGCGAACACTGAAGCTTTCTTT. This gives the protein CASAQANTEAFF.

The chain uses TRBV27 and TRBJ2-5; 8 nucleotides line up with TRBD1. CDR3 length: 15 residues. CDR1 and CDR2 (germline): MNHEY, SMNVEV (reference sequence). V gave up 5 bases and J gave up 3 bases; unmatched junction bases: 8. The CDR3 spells CASSRIGQGEETQYF. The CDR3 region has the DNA TGTGCCAGCAGTAGAATAGGACAGGGTGAAGAGACCCAGTACTTC.

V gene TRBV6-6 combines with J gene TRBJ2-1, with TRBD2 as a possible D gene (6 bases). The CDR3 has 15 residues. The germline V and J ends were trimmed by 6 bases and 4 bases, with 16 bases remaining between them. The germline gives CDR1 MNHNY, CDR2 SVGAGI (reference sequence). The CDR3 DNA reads TGTGCCAGCAGCCCGGGAGCCTTTTTGTACAATGAGCAGTTCTTC. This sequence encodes CASSPGAFLYNEQFF.

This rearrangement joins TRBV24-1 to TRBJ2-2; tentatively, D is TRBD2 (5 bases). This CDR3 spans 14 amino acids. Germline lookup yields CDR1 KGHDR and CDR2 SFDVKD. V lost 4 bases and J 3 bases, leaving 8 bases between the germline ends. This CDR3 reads CATSDERYTGELFF. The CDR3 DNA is TGTGCCACCAGTGACGAGCGGTACACCGGGGAGCTGTTTTTT.

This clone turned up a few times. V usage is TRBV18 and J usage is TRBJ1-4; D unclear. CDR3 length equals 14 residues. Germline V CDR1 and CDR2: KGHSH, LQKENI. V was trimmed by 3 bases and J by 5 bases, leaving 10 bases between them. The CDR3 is CASSPWAVNEKLFF. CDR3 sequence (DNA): TGTGCCAGCTCACCTTGGGCCGTCAATGAAAAACTGTTTTTT.

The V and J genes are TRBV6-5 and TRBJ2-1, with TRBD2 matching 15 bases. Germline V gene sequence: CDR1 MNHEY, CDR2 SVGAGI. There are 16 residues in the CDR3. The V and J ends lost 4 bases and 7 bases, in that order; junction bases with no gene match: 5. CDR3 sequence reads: CASSSKGLAGGNEQFF. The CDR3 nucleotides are TGTGCCAGCAGTTCAAAGGGACTAGCGGGGGGTAATGAGCAGTTCTTC.

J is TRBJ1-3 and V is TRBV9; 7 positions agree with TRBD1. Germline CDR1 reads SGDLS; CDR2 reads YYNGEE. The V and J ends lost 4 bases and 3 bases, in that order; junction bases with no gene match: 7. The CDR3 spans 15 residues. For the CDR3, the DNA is TGTGCCAGCAGCACCGGACAGGCTCGTGGAAACACCATATATTTT. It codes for CASSTGQARGNTIYF.

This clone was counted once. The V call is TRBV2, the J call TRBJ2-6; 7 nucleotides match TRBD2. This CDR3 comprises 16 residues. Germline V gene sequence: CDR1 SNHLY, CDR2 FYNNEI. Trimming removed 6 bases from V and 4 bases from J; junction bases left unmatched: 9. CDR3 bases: TGTGCCAGCAGGGGAGGGCGAATAGAGGGGGCCAACGTCCTGACTTTC. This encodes CASRGGRIEGANVLTF.

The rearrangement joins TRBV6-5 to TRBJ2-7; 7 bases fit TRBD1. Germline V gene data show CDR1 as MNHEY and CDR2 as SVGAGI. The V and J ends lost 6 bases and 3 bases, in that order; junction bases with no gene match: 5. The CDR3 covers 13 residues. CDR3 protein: CASSKGQRYEQYF. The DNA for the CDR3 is TGTGCCAGCAGCAAGGGACAGCGCTACGAGCAGTACTTC.

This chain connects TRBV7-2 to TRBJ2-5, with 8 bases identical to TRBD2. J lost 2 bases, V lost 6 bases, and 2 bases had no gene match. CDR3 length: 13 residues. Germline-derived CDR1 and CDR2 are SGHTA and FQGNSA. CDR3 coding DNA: TGTGCCAGCAGGATAGCGGGGCAAGAGACCCAGTACTTC. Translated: CASRIAGQETQYF.

CDR3: CSAETGRNEQFF. The CDR3 nucleotides read TGCAGCGCTGAGACAGGGCGGAATGAGCAGTTCTTC. The chain uses TRBV29-1 and TRBJ2-1; 7 bases match TRBD1. This CDR3 comprises 12 residues. The ends lost 7 bases at V and 7 bases at J; junction bases unmatched: 7. The germline gives CDR1 SQVTM, CDR2 ANQGSEA.

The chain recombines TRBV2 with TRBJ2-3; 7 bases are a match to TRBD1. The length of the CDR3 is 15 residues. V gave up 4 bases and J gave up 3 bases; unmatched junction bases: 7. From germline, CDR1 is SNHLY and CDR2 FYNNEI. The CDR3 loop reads CASSGQGLVTDTQYF. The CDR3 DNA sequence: TGTGCCAGCAGTGGACAGGGATTAGTTACAGATACGCAGTATTTT.

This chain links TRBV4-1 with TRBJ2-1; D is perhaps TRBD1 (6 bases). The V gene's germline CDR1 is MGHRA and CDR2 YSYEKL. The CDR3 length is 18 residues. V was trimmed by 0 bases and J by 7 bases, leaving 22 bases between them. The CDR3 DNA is TGCGCCAGCAGCCAAGATCCTCTAAGGACAGCCCAATCAAATGAGCAGTTCTTC. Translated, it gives CASSQDPLRTAQSNEQFF.

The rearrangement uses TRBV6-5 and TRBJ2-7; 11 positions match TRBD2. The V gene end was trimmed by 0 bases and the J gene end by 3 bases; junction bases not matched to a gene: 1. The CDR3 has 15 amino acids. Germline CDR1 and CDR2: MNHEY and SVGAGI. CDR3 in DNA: TGTGCCAGCAGTTACTCCGGGACTAGCGGCTACGAGCAGTACTTC. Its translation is CASSYSGTSGYEQYF.

The CDR3 loop reads CASSRRGLPNYEQYF. CDR3 nucleotides: TGTGCCAGCAGCCGAAGGGGACTCCCAAACTACGAGCAGTACTTC. The chain has TRBV28 and TRBJ2-7; tentative D call: TRBD2 (6 bases). This CDR3 spans 15 amino acids. The V gene lost 6 bases and the J gene lost 3 bases, with 18 bases spanning the gap. Germline V gene sequence: CDR1 MDHEN, CDR2 SYDVKM.

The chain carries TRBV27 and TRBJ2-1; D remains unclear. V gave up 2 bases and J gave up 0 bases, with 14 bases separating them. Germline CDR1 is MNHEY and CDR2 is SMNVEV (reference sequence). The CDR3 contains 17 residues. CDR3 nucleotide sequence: TGTGCCAGCAGTTTAAACCCCACAGTCAGCTCCTACAATGAGCAGTTCTTC. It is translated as CASSLNPTVSSYNEQFF.

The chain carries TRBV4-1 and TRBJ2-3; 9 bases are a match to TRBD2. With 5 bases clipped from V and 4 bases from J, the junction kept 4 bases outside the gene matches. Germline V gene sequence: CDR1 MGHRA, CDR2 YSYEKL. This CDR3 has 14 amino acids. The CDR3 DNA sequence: TGCGCCAGCAGCGGCCGACTAGCGGCAGATACGCAGTATTTT. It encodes CASSGRLAADTQYF.

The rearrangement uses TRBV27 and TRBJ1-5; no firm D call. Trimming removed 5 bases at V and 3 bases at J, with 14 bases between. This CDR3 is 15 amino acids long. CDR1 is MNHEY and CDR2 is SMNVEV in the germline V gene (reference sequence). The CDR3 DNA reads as TGTGCCAGCAGTCCGCAGTCGGGGTTCAATCAGCCCCAGCATTTT. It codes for CASSPQSGFNQPQHF.

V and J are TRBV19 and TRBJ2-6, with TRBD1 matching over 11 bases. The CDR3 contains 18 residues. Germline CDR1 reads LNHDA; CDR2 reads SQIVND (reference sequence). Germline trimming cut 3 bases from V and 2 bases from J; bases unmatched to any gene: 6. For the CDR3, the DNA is TGTGCCAGTAGTATCGGGGGACAGGGGGTCGCTGGGGCCAACGTCCTGACTTTC. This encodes CASSIGGQGVAGANVLTF. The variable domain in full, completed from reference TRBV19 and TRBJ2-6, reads DGGITQSPKYLFRKEGQNVTLSCEQNLNHDAMYWYRQDPGQGLRLIYYSQIVNDFQKGDIAEGYSVSREKKESFPLTVTSAQKNPTAFYLCASSIGGQGVAGANVLTFGAGSRLTVL.

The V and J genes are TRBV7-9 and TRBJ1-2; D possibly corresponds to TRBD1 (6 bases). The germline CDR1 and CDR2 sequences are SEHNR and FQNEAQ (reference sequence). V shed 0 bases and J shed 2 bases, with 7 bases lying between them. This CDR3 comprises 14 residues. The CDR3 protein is CASSLARGNYGYTF. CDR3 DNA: TGTGCCAGCAGCTTAGCAAGGGGGAACTATGGCTACACCTTC.